Listed below are T cell receptor beta chains from one sample, sequenced in a study of control samples from healthy donors and cancer patients. Using immunoSEQ multiplex PCR, the repertoire was profiled, and TCRdb retains in-frame clones only, with some absent. This table has 200,000 or so clones, 85% to 95% appearing once. The sequenced sample consisted of blood. These receptors all stem from a man in his fifties or sixties in good health. CDR3s include the opening cysteine and the closing phenylalanine or tryptophan. The order of the fields is J gene, V gene, CDR3 protein.

TRBJ2-5 TRBV5-1 CASSRGDGETQYF
TRBJ2-5 TRBV28 CASSLFGVQETQYF
TRBJ2-1 TRBV28 CASNLYNEQFF
TRBJ2-5 TRBV5-4 CASSPPADQETQYF
TRBJ1-1 TRBV4-3 CASSQDLGGEGQGTEAFF
TRBJ1-6 TRBV11-2 CASSLDRFSPLHF
TRBJ2-7 TRBV6-6 CASLIPDSPYEQYF
TRBJ1-2 TRBV18 CASSPGDSGYGYTF
TRBJ2-3 TRBV29-1 CSVEERGGTDTQYF
TRBJ1-1 TRBV11-2 CASSLVIETEAFF
TRBJ1-2 TRBV30 CAWSLARGSYGYTF
TRBJ2-5 TRBV20-1 CSASLRETQYF
TRBJ1-5 TRBV3-1/TRBV3-2 CASSQDRPQPQHF
TRBJ2-7 TRBV7-2 CASSLGGKSYEQYF
TRBJ2-7 TRBV29-1 CSVRGISYEQYF
TRBJ2-1 TRBV5-1 CASSRFQGDEQFF
TRBJ2-7 TRBV5-4 CASSSGTVSYEQYF
TRBJ2-2 TRBV12-5 CASGTGLGPGELFF
TRBJ1-2 TRBV28 CASSLGGYGYTF
TRBJ2-3 TRBV19 CASESRTSGAGDTQYF
TRBJ1-1 TRBV11-3 CASSPKYDGEAFF
TRBJ1-1 TRBV3-1/TRBV3-2 CASRGETEAFF
TRBJ1-5 TRBV6-5 CASSYNSNQPQHF
TRBJ1-1 TRBV6-5 CATRGGVTEAFF
TRBJ2-7 TRBV6-5 CASSYSMGSEQYF
TRBJ2-2 TRBV4-1 CASSDYPGQGVRNTGELFF
TRBJ1-6 TRBV18 CASSPRDRVNSPLHF
TRBJ1-4 TRBV29-1 CSVIDSGPEKLFF
TRBJ2-7 TRBV5-5 CASSLVGQGAHEQYF
TRBJ1-5 TRBV19 CASTLATAIGPQHF
TRBJ1-1 TRBV3-1/TRBV3-2 CASSHGTALEAFF
TRBJ1-4 TRBV14 CASSQWTGFNEKLFF
TRBJ2-1 TRBV3-1/TRBV3-2 CASSQDSGLGVHEQFF
TRBJ1-1 TRBV5-1 CASRQQNTEAFF
TRBJ1-6 TRBV11-2 CASSSQAHSPLHF
TRBJ1-2 TRBV7-9 CASSLLGGYGYTF